The TCR beta chain under discussion was sequenced for a study of shared clonotypes between healthy human individuals. Study-level findings and limits: Memory subsets had estimated richness that was generally smaller than that of naive subsets.

On this clone itself: Antigen specificity is unknown.

Some clones are missing from TCRdb's copy, which holds only in-frame ones; the method was immunoSEQ multiplex PCR. The table has 2 million to 3 million clones, 93% seen once. Sequenced: naive CD4+ T cells from PBMCs. Regarding subset: CD45RA+ positively selected. The clonotype was recovered from a man aged 18-30 years in good health. Some clones in this sample may be carry-over from other donors' samples.

The CDR3 protein is CASSYDSSYEQYF. The CDR3 nucleotides read TGTGCCAGCAGCTACGATAGCTCCTACGAGCAGTACTTC. The gene calls are TRBV7-9 and TRBJ2-7; D not certain. Germline values: CDR1 SEHNR, CDR2 FQNEAQ (reference sequence). This CDR3 is 13 amino acids long. V dropped 4 bases and J dropped 0 bases, with 7 bases sitting between them.